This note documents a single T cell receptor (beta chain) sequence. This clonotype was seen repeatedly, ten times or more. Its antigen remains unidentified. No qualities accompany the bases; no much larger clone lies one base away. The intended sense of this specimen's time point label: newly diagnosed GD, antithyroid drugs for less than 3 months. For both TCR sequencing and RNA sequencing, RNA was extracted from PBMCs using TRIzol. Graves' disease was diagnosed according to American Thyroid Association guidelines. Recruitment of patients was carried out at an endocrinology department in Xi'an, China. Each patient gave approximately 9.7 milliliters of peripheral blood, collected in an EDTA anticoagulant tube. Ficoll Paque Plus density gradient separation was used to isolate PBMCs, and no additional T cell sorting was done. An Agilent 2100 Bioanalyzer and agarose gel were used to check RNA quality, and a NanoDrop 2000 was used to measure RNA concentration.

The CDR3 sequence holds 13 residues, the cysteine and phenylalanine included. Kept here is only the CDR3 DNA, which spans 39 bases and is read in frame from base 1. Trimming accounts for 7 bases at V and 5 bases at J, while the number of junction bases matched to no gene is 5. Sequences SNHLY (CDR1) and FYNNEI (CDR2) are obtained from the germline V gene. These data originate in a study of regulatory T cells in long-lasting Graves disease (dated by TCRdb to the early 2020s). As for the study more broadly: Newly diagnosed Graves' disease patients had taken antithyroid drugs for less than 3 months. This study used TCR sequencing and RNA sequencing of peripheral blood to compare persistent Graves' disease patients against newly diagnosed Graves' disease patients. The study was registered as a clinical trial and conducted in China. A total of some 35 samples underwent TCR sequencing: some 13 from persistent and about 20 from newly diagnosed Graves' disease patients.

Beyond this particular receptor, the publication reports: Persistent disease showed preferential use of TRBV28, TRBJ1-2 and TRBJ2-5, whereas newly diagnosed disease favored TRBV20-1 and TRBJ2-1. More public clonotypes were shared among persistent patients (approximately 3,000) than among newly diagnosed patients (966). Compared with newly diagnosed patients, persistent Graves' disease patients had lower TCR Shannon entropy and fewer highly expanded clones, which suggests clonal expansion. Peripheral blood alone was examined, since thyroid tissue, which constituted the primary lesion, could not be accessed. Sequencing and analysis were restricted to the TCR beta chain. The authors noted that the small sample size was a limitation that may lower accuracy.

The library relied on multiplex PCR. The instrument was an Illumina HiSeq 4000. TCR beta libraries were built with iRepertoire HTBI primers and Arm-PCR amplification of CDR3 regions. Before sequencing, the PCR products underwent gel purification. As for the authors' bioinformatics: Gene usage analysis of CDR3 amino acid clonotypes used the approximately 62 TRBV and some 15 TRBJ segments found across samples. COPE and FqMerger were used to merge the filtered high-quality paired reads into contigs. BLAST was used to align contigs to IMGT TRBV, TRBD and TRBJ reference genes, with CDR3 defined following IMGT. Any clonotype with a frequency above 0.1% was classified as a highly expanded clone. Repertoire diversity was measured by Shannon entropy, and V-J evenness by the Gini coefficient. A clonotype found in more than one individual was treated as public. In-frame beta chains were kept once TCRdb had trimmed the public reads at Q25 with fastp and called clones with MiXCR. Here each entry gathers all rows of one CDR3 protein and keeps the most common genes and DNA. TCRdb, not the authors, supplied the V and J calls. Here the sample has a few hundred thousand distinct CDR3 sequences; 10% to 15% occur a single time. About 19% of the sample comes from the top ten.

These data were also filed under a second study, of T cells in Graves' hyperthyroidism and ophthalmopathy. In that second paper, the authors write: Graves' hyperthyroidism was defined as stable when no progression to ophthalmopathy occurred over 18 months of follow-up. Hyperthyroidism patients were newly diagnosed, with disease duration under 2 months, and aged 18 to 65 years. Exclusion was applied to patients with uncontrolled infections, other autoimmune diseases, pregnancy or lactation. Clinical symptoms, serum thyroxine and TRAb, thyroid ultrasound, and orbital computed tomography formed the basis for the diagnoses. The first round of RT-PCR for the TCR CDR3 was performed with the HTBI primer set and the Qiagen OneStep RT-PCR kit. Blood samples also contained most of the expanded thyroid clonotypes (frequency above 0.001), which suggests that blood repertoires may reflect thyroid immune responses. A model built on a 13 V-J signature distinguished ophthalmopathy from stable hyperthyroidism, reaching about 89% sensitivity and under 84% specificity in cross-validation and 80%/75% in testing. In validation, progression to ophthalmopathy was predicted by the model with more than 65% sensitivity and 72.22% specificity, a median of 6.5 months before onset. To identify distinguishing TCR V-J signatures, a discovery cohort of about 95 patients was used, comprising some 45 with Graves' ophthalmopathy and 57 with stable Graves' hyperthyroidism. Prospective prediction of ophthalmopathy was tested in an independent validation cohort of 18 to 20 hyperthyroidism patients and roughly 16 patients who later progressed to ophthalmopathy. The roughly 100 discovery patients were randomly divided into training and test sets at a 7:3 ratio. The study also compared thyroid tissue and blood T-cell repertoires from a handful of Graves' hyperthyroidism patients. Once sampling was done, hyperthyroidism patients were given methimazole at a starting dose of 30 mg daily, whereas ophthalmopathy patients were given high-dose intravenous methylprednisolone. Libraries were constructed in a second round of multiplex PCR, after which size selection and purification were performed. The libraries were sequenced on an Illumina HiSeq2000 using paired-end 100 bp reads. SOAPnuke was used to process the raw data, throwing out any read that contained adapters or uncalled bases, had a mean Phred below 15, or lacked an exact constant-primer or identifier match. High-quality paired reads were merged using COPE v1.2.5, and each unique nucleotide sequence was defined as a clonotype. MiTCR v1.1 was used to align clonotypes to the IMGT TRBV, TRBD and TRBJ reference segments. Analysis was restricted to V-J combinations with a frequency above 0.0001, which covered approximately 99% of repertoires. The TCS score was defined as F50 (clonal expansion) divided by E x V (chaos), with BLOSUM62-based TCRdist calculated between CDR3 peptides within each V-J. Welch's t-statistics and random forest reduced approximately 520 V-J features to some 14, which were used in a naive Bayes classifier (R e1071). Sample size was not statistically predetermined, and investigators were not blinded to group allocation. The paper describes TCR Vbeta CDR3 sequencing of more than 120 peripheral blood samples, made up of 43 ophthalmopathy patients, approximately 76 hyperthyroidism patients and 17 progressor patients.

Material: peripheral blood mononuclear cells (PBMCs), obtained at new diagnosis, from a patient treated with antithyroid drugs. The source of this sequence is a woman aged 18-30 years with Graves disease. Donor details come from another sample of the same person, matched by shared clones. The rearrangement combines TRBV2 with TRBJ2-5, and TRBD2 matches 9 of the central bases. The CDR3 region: CASKTSGEETQYF. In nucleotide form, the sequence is TGTGCCAGCAAGACTAGCGGAGAGGAGACCCAGTACTTC. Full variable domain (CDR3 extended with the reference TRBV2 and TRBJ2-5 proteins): EPEVTQTPSHQVTQMGQEVILRCVPISNHLYFYWYRQILGQKVEFLVSFYNNEISEKSEIFDDQFSVERPDGSNFTLKIRSTKLEDSAMYFCASKTSGEETQYFGPGTRLLVL.